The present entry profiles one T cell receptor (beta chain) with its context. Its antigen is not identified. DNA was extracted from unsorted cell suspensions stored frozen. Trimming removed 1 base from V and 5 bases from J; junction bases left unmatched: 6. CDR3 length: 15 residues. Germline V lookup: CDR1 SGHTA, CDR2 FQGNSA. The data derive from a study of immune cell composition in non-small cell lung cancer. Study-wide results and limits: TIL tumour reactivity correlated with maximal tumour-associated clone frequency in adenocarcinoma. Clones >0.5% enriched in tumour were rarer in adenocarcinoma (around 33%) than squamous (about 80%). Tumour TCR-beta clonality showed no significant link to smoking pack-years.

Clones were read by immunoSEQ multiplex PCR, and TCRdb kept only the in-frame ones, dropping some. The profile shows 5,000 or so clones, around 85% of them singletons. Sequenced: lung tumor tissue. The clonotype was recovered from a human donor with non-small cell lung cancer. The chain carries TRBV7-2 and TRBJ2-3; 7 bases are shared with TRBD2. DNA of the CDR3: TGTGCCAGCAGCTTAGGCGGGAGAGACCTAGATACGCAGTATTTT. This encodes CASSLGGRDLDTQYF.